This T cell receptor (beta chain) appears in the sequencing data of a study of CDR3 diversity in severe acne. TCRdb redid the calling of the PCR reads with MiXCR, one entry per CDR3 protein. The data show 85,000 to 120,000 distinct CDR3 sequences, 51% seen once. The sample was blood. The receptor comes from a male donor with acne.

The CDR3: CASSSGTSGRRTDTQYF. The CDR3 DNA reads TGTGCCAGCAGCTCCGGGACTAGCGGGAGACGCACAGATACGCAGTATTTT. The chain links TRBV7-2 to TRBJ2-3; 14 bases match TRBD2. V dropped 4 bases and J dropped 1; count of bases not matched to a gene: 4. The CDR3 is 17 residues long. Germline CDR1 reads SGHTA; CDR2 reads FQGNSA.